The TCR beta chain described here comes from a study of CD8 T cells in Susac syndrome. The sample holds a few counts of this clonotype. The germline CDR1 and CDR2 sequences are SGHTA and FQGTGA. Between the trimmed V and J ends, which lost 5 bases and 2 bases, there was a span of 11 bases. The CDR3 loop spans 14 amino acids. RNA, at roughly 0.5 to 1 ug, was reverse transcribed with random hexamers. TCR beta CDR3 was amplified by immunoSEQ covering 54 Vbeta and 13 Jbeta. TCRdb re-called the immunoSEQ multiplex PCR reads with MiXCR, one entry per CDR3 protein. The data show around 90,000 distinct CDR3 sequences, roughly 95% seen once.

The gene calls are TRBV7-3 and TRBJ2-3; D may correspond to TRBD1 or TRBD2 (5 bases each). The clonotype comes from a human donor with Susac syndrome. The sample taken for sequencing was CD8+ T cells from PBMCs. CDR3 amino acids: CASSGGRVTDTQYF. The DNA of the CDR3 is TGTGCCAGCAGCGGGGGACGTGTCACAGATACGCAGTATTTT.